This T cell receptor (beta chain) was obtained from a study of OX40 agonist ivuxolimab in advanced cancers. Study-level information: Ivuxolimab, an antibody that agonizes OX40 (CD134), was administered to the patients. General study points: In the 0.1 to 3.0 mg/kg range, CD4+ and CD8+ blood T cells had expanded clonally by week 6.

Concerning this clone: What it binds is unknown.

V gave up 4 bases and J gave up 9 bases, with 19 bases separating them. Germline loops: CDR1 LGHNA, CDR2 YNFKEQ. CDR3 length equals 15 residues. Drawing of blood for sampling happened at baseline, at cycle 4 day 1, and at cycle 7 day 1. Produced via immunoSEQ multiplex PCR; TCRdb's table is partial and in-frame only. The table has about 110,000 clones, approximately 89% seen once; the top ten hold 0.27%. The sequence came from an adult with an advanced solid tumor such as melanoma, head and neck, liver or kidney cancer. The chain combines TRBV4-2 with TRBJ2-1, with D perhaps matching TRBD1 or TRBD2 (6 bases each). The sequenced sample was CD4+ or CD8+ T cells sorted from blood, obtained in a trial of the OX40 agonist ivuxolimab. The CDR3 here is CASSPQGGPLGEQFF. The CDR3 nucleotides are TGTGCCAGCAGCCCCCAAGGGGGGCCTTTAGGTGAGCAGTTCTTC.